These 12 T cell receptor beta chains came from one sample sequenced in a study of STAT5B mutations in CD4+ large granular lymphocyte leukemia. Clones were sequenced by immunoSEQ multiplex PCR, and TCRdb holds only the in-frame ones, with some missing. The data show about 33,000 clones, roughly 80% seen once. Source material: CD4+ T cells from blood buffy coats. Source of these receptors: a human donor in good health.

The CDR3 sequence is CASSVVGRSGGIGNADTQYF. In DNA, the CDR3 is TGTGCCAGCAGCGTAGTTGGAAGGAGCGGGGGAATCGGTAACGCTGATACGCAGTATTTT. The genes are TRBV9 and TRBJ2-3; 8 bases align to TRBD2. V shed 0 bases and J 6 bases; nucleotides not matched to a gene: 21. Germline CDR1 is SGDLS and CDR2 is YYNGEE. This CDR3 is built from 20 residues.

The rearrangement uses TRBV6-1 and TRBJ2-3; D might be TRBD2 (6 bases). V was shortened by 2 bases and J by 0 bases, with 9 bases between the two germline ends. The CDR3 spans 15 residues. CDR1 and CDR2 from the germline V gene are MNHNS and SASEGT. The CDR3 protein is CASSEMGLSTDTQYF. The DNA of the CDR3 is TGTGCCAGCAGTGAAATGGGACTCAGCACAGATACGCAGTATTTT.

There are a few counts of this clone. The CDR3 DNA reads as TGTGCCAGCAGCTTAAGGACAGGGCCAACTAGGACCCCTGGCTACACCTTC. Protein product: CASSLRTGPTRTPGYTF. The chain recombines TRBV13 with TRBJ1-2, with 8 bases matching TRBD1. Trimming took 2 bases from V and 7 from J; bases not matched to a gene: 15. CDR1 and CDR2 from the germline V gene are PRHDT and FYEKMQ (reference sequence). The CDR3 spans 17 residues.

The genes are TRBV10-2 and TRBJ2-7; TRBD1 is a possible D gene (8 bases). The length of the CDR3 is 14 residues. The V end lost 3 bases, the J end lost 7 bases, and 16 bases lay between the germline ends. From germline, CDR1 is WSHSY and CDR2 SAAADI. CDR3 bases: TGCGCCAGCAGTGAACAGGGGGGGCCAGGGGAGCAGTACTTC. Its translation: CASSEQGGPGEQYF.

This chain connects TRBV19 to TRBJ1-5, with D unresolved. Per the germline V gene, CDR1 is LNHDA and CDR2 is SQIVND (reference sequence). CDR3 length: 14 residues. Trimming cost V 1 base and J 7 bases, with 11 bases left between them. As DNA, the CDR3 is TGTGCCAGTAGTATAGGATCGGACGGACAGCCCCAGCATTTT. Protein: CASSIGSDGQPQHF.

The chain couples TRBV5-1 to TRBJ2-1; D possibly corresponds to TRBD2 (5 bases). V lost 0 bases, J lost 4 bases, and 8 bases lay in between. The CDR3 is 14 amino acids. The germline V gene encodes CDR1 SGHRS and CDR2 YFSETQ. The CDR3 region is CASSLDRGYNEQFF. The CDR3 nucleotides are TGCGCCAGCAGCTTGGACCGGGGTTACAATGAGCAGTTCTTC. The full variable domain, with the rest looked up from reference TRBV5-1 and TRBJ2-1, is KAGVTQTPRYLIKTRGQQVTLSCSPISGHRSVSWYQQTPGQGLQFLFEYFSETQRNKGNFPGRFSGRQFSNSRSEMNVSTLELGDSALYLCASSLDRGYNEQFFGPGTRLTVL.

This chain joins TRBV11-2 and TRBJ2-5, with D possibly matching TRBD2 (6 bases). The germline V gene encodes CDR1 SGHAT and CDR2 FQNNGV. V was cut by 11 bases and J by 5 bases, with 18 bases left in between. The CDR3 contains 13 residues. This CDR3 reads CACARERSETQYF. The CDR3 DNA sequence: TGTGCCTGTGCCCGGGAGCGGTCGGAGACCCAGTACTTC.

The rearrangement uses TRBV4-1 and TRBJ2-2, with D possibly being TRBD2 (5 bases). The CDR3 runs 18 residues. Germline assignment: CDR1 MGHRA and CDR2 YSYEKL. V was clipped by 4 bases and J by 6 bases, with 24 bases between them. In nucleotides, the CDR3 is TGCGCCAGCAGCCCAAACCTCGGGGTCTTCCTAGGCGCCGGGGAGCTGTTTTTT. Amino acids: CASSPNLGVFLGAGELFF.

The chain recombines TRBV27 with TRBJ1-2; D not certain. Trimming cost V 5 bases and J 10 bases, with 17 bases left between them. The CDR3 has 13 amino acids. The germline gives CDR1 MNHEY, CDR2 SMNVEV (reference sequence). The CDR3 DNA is TGTGCCAGCAGTCACGGTGGTCACTTATTCTACACCTTC. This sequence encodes CASSHGGHLFYTF.

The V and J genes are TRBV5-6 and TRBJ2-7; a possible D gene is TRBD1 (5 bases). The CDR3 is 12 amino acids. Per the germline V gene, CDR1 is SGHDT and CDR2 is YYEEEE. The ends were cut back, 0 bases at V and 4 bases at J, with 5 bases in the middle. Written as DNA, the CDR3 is TGTGCCAGCAGCTTGGGACAGTACGAGCAGTACTTC. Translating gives CASSLGQYEQYF.

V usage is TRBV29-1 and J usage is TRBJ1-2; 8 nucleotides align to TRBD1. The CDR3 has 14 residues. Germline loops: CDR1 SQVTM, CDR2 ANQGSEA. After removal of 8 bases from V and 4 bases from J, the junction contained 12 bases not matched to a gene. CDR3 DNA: TGCAGCACTTGGACAGGGCCCCCTCTCTATGGCTACACCTTC. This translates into CSTWTGPPLYGYTF.

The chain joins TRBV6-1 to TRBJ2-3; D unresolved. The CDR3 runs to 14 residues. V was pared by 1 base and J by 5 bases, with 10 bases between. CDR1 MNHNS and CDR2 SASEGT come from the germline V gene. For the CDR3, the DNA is TGTGCCAGCAGTGAAGGGCTTTTACGAGATACGCAGTATTTT. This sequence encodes CASSEGLLRDTQYF.